This TCR beta chain was obtained from a study of control samples from healthy donors and cancer patients. Looked up from germline, CDR1 is MNHEY and CDR2 is SVGAGI. V was clipped by 11 bases and J by 1 base, with 8 bases between them. The CDR3 has 11 amino acids. Sequencing was performed with immunoSEQ multiplex PCR; in TCRdb, only in-frame clones are kept and a portion is missing. The sample contains around 89,000 clones, approximately 78% of which appear only once. This receptor was identified in a woman aged 60-75 years in good health. Sequencing was performed on blood. The gene calls are TRBV6-5 and TRBJ1-1, with unresolved D. CDR3 sequence: CAAWENTEAFF. The CDR3 nucleotides read TGTGCCGCGTGGGAGAACACTGAAGCTTTCTTT.